Listed below are T cell receptor beta chains from one sample, sequenced in a study of Ad26.COV2.S vaccination and SARS-CoV-2 variants. TCRdb keeps only in-frame clones here, not all; method: immunoSEQ multiplex PCR. This table has 250,000 to 300,000 clones, more than 75% appearing once. Here the sequenced sample was peripheral blood, taken in a trial of Ad26.COV2.S vaccine versus placebo. These receptors originate from a person aged 18 to 65 who received the Ad26.COV2.S COVID-19 vaccine or a placebo. CDR3s include the opening cysteine and the closing phenylalanine or tryptophan. D genes are given only for firm matches. Clone size is shown for a subset of rows, as once, few, many or a class of expanded clone.

v_call: TRBV3-1/TRBV3-2; clone_size: -; j_call: TRBJ1-2; d_call: -; cdr3_aa: CASSQDKGFNYGYTF; cdr3_nt: TGTGCCAGCAGCCAAGATAAGGGGTTCAACTATGGCTACACCTTC
v_call: TRBV7-9; clone_size: -; j_call: TRBJ1-6; d_call: -; cdr3_aa: CASSLNQSPLHF; cdr3_nt: TGTGCCAGCAGCTTAAACCAGTCACCCCTCCACTTT
v_call: TRBV5-4; clone_size: -; j_call: TRBJ1-1; d_call: TRBD1; cdr3_aa: CASRGQVNTEAFF; cdr3_nt: TGTGCCAGCAGAGGACAGGTCAACACTGAAGCTTTCTTT
v_call: TRBV18; clone_size: once; j_call: TRBJ2-7; d_call: -; cdr3_aa: CASSGLARSHEQYF; cdr3_nt: TGTGCCAGCTCAGGCCTAGCGAGATCCCACGAGCAGTACTTC
v_call: TRBV15; clone_size: -; j_call: TRBJ2-1; d_call: -; cdr3_aa: CATSKVPAYNEQFF; cdr3_nt: TGTGCCACCAGCAAGGTGCCCGCCTACAATGAGCAGTTCTTC
v_call: TRBV19; clone_size: -; j_call: TRBJ2-1; d_call: TRBD1; cdr3_aa: CASGRGGDNNEQFF; cdr3_nt: TGTGCCAGCGGACGAGGGGGCGACAACAATGAGCAGTTCTTC
v_call: TRBV5-6; clone_size: -; j_call: TRBJ2-1; d_call: -; cdr3_aa: CASSFGTGYNEQFF; cdr3_nt: TGTGCCAGCAGCTTTGGGACTGGATACAATGAGCAGTTCTTC
v_call: TRBV6-1; clone_size: -; j_call: TRBJ2-3; d_call: TRBD2; cdr3_aa: CASSEALRGLAGDDTQYF; cdr3_nt: TGTGCCAGCAGTGAAGCGCTTCGAGGACTAGCGGGAGATGATACGCAGTATTTT
v_call: TRBV12-3/TRBV12-4; clone_size: -; j_call: TRBJ1-2; d_call: -; cdr3_aa: CASRPGEAGYTF; cdr3_nt: TGTGCCAGCAGGCCAGGGGAGGCTGGCTACACCTTC
v_call: TRBV5-1; clone_size: -; j_call: TRBJ2-2; d_call: TRBD2; cdr3_aa: CASSLALAGGVDTGELFF; cdr3_nt: TGCGCCAGCAGCTTGGCCCTAGCGGGGGGAGTTGACACCGGGGAGCTGTTTTTT
v_call: TRBV6-5; clone_size: -; j_call: TRBJ1-1; d_call: TRBD1; cdr3_aa: CASSYSGDRGTAEAFF; cdr3_nt: TGTGCCAGCAGTTACTCGGGGGACAGGGGGACGGCTGAAGCTTTCTTT
v_call: TRBV7-8; clone_size: -; j_call: TRBJ2-3; d_call: TRBD2; cdr3_aa: CASSLAPSGGEGDTQYF; cdr3_nt: TGTGCCAGCAGCTTAGCGCCTAGCGGGGGAGAGGGAGATACGCAGTATTTT
v_call: TRBV11-2; clone_size: -; j_call: TRBJ2-1; d_call: -; cdr3_aa: CASSLGSRGDNEQFF; cdr3_nt: TGTGCCAGCAGCTTAGGGTCTAGGGGTGACAATGAGCAGTTCTTC
v_call: TRBV5-4; clone_size: once; j_call: TRBJ2-3; d_call: -; cdr3_aa: CASSLYSGDTQYF; cdr3_nt: TGTGCCAGCAGCTTGTATTCGGGAGATACGCAGTATTTT
v_call: TRBV18; clone_size: -; j_call: TRBJ1-1; d_call: -; cdr3_aa: CASSPPSVNTEAFF; cdr3_nt: TGTGCCAGCTCACCACCTTCTGTGAACACTGAAGCTTTCTTT
v_call: TRBV5-5; clone_size: -; j_call: TRBJ2-7; d_call: -; cdr3_aa: CASSVWSGDGYEQYF; cdr3_nt: TGTGCCAGCAGCGTTTGGTCGGGGGACGGCTACGAGCAGTACTTC
v_call: TRBV18; clone_size: -; j_call: TRBJ1-5; d_call: TRBD1; cdr3_aa: CASSSTSGGPSYSNQPQHF; cdr3_nt: TGTGCCAGCTCTTCGACGTCAGGGGGCCCCAGCTATAGCAATCAGCCCCAGCATTTT
v_call: TRBV20-1; clone_size: -; j_call: TRBJ1-5; d_call: -; cdr3_aa: CSASKDRQQPQHF; cdr3_nt: TGCAGTGCTAGTAAGGACCGGCAGCAGCCCCAGCATTTT
v_call: TRBV6-6; clone_size: -; j_call: TRBJ2-1; d_call: -; cdr3_aa: CASSSGAGARWEQFF; cdr3_nt: TGTGCCAGCAGTTCCGGGGCGGGGGCGAGGTGGGAGCAGTTCTTC
v_call: TRBV7-9; clone_size: -; j_call: TRBJ2-3; d_call: -; cdr3_aa: CASSQITDTQYF; cdr3_nt: TGTGCCAGCAGCCAAATCACAGATACGCAGTATTTT
v_call: TRBV18; clone_size: -; j_call: TRBJ1-1; d_call: -; cdr3_aa: CASSPGGPLNTEAFF; cdr3_nt: TGTGCCAGCTCACCCGGAGGACCCTTGAACACTGAAGCTTTCTTT
v_call: TRBV18; clone_size: -; j_call: TRBJ1-1; d_call: -; cdr3_aa: CASSPPATNTEAFF; cdr3_nt: TGTGCCAGCTCACCTCCGGCGACGAACACTGAAGCTTTCTTT
v_call: TRBV7-8; clone_size: -; j_call: TRBJ1-1; d_call: -; cdr3_aa: CASSLTRGYPFTEAFF; cdr3_nt: TGTGCCAGCAGCTTAACCCGGGGCTATCCTTTCACTGAAGCTTTCTTT
v_call: TRBV27; clone_size: -; j_call: TRBJ2-5; d_call: -; cdr3_aa: CASSSPGFQETQYF; cdr3_nt: TGTGCCAGCAGTTCTCCGGGCTTCCAAGAGACCCAGTACTTC
v_call: TRBV24-1; clone_size: -; j_call: TRBJ2-3; d_call: -; cdr3_aa: CATRGRGNTQYF; cdr3_nt: TGTGCCACCAGGGGGAGAGGGAATACGCAGTATTTT
v_call: TRBV3-1/TRBV3-2; clone_size: once; j_call: TRBJ1-3; d_call: -; cdr3_aa: CASSPGSGNTIYF; cdr3_nt: TGTGCCAGCAGCCCAGGGTCTGGAAACACCATATATTTT
v_call: TRBV5-5; clone_size: -; j_call: TRBJ1-5; d_call: -; cdr3_aa: CASSLSGGGQPQHF; cdr3_nt: TGTGCCAGCAGCTTATCAGGAGGGGGTCAGCCCCAGCATTTT
v_call: TRBV30; clone_size: -; j_call: TRBJ1-1; d_call: -; cdr3_aa: CAWSPTYTEAFF; cdr3_nt: TGTGCCTGGAGTCCTACCTATACTGAAGCTTTCTTT
v_call: TRBV18; clone_size: -; j_call: TRBJ2-5; d_call: TRBD2; cdr3_aa: CASSPTSGGGKTQYF; cdr3_nt: TGTGCCAGCTCACCAACTAGCGGGGGCGGGAAGACCCAGTACTTC
v_call: TRBV30; clone_size: -; j_call: TRBJ2-1; d_call: -; cdr3_aa: CAGNKGGGISDNEQFF; cdr3_nt: TGTGCCGGAAACAAAGGGGGCGGGATCTCAGACAATGAGCAGTTCTTC
v_call: TRBV30; clone_size: -; j_call: TRBJ2-1; d_call: -; cdr3_aa: CAWSVSGYEQFF; cdr3_nt: TGTGCCTGGAGTGTATCGGGATATGAGCAGTTCTTC
v_call: TRBV5-8; clone_size: -; j_call: TRBJ2-1; d_call: TRBD1; cdr3_aa: CASSPIRQGAPNEQFF; cdr3_nt: TGTGCCAGCAGCCCGATCCGACAGGGGGCACCGAATGAGCAGTTCTTC
v_call: TRBV27; clone_size: -; j_call: TRBJ1-4; d_call: -; cdr3_aa: CASSLDWTATNEKLFF; cdr3_nt: TGTGCCAGCAGCCTCGATTGGACTGCAACTAATGAAAAACTGTTTTTT
v_call: TRBV18; clone_size: once; j_call: TRBJ2-1; d_call: -; cdr3_aa: CASSPRASSYNEQFF; cdr3_nt: TGTGCCAGCTCACCACGCGCTAGCTCCTACAATGAGCAGTTCTTC
v_call: TRBV4-2; clone_size: -; j_call: TRBJ1-1; d_call: TRBD1; cdr3_aa: CASSQGLGQTSTEAFF; cdr3_nt: TGTGCCAGCAGCCAAGGTTTGGGACAGACTTCCACTGAAGCTTTCTTT
v_call: TRBV2; clone_size: -; j_call: TRBJ1-1; d_call: -; cdr3_aa: CASRRQRTEAFF; cdr3_nt: TGTGCCAGCAGACGCCAACGTACCGAAGCTTTCTTT
v_call: TRBV2; clone_size: -; j_call: TRBJ2-7; d_call: -; cdr3_aa: CASIPQRGGNYEQYF; cdr3_nt: TGTGCCAGCATCCCCCAACGGGGTGGGAACTACGAGCAGTACTTC
v_call: TRBV28; clone_size: -; j_call: TRBJ2-7; d_call: TRBD2; cdr3_aa: CASSLAGERREQYF; cdr3_nt: TGTGCCAGCAGTTTAGCGGGGGAGAGGCGCGAGCAGTACTTC
v_call: TRBV30; clone_size: -; j_call: TRBJ2-5; d_call: -; cdr3_aa: CAWELGLQETQYF; cdr3_nt: TGTGCCTGGGAACTAGGGCTCCAAGAGACCCAGTACTTC
v_call: TRBV10-1; clone_size: few; j_call: TRBJ2-7; d_call: -; cdr3_aa: CASSWKGVSGEQYF; cdr3_nt: TGCGCCAGCAGCTGGAAGGGGGTCTCGGGAGAGCAGTACTTC